The entry below gives a single TCR beta chain sequence along with its context. Investigators prepared the TCR beta libraries by applying iRepertoire HTBI primers and Arm-PCR of CDR3 regions. TCRdb processed the multiplex PCR reads anew with MiXCR; each CDR3 protein has one entry. The sample lists 450,000 or so distinct CDR3 sequences; about 20% were seen once. The source of the sample is a study of regulatory T cells in long-lasting Graves disease. Across the study: Disease was considered persistent Graves' disease after over 5 years of antithyroid drugs (with positive TSH receptor antibodies).

This sample's time point: persistent/refractory GD, antithyroid drugs over 5 years with positive TRAb. From PBMCs, RNA was extracted and then used to make the TCR library. The patients were enrolled through endocrinology in Xi'an, China. Trimming stripped 6 bases from V and 6 bases from J, with 12 bases between. The CDR3 sequence is 13 residues long. The germline CDR1 and CDR2 sequences are LNHDA and SQIVND (reference sequence). The origin of this receptor is a female donor with Graves disease. This material consisted of peripheral blood mononuclear cells (PBMCs), taken when the disease was refractory, from a patient treated with antithyroid drugs. This chain uses TRBV19 with TRBJ1-5, with D unresolved. Written as DNA, the CDR3 is TGTGCCAGTAGGCCATCCCTATCTCAGCCCCAGCATTTT. This sequence encodes CASRPSLSQPQHF.